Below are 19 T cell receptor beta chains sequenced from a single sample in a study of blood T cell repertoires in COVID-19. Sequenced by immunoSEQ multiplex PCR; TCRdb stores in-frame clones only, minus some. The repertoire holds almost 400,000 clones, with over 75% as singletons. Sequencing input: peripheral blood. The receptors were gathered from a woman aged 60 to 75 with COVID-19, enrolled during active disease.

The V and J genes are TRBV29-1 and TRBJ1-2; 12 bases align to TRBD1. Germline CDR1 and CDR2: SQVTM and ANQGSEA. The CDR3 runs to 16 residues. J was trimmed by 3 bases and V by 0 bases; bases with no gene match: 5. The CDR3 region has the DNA TGCAGCGTTGAAGATCGGGGGACAGGGGGCGACTATGGCTACACCTTC. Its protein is CSVEDRGTGGDYGYTF.

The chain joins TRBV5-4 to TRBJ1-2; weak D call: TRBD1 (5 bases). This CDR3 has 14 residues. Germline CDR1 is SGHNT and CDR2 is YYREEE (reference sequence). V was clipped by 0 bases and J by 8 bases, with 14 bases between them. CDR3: CASSLALAGQGYTF. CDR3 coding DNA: TGTGCCAGCAGCTTGGCTCTTGCAGGGCAGGGCTACACCTTC.

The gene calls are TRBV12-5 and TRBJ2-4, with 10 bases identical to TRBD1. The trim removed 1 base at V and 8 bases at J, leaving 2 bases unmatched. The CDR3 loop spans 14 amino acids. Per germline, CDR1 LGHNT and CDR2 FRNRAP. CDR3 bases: TGTGCTAGTGGTTTGGGGGACAGGGGTGACATTCAGTACTTC. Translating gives CASGLGDRGDIQYF. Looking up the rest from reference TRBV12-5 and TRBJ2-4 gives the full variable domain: DARVTQTPRHKVTEMGQEVTMRCQPILGHNTVFWYRQTMMQGLELLAYFRNRAPLDDSGMPKDRFSAEMPDATLATLKIQPSEPRDSAVYFCASGLGDRGDIQYFGAGTRLSVL.

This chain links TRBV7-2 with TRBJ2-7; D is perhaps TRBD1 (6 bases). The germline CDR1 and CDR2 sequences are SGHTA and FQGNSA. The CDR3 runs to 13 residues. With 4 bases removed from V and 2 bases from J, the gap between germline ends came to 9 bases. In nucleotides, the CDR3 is TGTGCCAGCAGCTCGGCAGGGGCCTACGAGCAGTACTTC. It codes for CASSSAGAYEQYF.

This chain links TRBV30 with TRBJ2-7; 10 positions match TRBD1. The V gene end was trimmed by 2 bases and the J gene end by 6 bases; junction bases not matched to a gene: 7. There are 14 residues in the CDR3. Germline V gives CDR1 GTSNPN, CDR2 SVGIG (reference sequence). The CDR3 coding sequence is TGTGCCTGGAGTCGCTCGACAGGGGGCGGCGAGCAGTACTTC. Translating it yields CAWSRSTGGGEQYF.

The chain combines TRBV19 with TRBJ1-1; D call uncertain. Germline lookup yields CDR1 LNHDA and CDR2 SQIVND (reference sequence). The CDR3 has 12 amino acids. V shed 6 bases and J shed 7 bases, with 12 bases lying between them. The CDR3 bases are TGTGCCAGTAGCCCGACAAGATTTGAAGCTTTCTTT. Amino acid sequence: CASSPTRFEAFF.

CDR3 sequence (DNA): TGTGCCAGTAGTAGGGGAGGTGACGCCCAAGAGACCCAGTACTTC. It codes for CASSRGGDAQETQYF. The chain couples TRBV19 to TRBJ2-5; possibly TRBD2 for D (6 bases). The germline V gene has CDR1 LNHDA and CDR2 SQIVND (reference sequence). V lost 4 bases to trimming and J lost 1 base, with 13 bases between them. This CDR3 is built from 15 residues.

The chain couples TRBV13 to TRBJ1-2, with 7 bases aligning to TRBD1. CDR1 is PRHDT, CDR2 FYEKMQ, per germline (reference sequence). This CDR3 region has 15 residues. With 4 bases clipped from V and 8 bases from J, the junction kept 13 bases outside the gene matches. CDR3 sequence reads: CASSSQGRLQGGYTF. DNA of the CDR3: TGTGCCAGCAGCTCACAGGGGAGGCTCCAGGGGGGCTACACCTTC.

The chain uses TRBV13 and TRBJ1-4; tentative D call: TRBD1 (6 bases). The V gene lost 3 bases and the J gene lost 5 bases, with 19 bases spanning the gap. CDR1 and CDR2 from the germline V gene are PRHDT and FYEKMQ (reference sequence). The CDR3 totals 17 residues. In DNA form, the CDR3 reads TGTGCCAGCAGCTTTGGGGGCCCCGGAGCCGTCAATGAAAAACTGTTTTTT. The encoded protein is CASSFGGPGAVNEKLFF.

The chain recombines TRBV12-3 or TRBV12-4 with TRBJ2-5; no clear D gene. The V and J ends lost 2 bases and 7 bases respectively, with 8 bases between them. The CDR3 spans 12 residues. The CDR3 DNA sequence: TGTGCCAGCAGTTTAACAGATGGGACCCAGTACTTC. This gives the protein CASSLTDGTQYF.

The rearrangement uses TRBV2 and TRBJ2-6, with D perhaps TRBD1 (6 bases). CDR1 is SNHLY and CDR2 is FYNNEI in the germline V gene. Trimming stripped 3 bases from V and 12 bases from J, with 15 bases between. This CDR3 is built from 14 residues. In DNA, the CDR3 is TGTGCCAGCAGTGATGGGTCAGGGGCTGGCGTCCTGACTTTC. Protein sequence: CASSDGSGAGVLTF.

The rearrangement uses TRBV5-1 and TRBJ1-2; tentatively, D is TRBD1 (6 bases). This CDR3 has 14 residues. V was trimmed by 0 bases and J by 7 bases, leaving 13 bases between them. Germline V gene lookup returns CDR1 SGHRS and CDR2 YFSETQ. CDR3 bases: TGCGCCAGCAGCTTGGCGTCGGACAGAGGTGGCTACACCTTC. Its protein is CASSLASDRGGYTF.

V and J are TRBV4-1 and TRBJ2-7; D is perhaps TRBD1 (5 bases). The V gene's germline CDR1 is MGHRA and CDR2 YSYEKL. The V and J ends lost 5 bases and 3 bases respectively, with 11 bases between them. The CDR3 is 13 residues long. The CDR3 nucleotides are TGCGCCAGCAGCGTTTTTACAGGCTACGAGCAGTACTTC. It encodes CASSVFTGYEQYF.

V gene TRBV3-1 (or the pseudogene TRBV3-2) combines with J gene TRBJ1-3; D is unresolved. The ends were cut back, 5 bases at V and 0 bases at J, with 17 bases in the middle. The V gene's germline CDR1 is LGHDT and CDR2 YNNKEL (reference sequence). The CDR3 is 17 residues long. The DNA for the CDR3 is TGTGCCAGCAGCAGCTGGAAGGACTTGAGCTCTGGAAACACCATATATTTT. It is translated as CASSSWKDLSSGNTIYF.

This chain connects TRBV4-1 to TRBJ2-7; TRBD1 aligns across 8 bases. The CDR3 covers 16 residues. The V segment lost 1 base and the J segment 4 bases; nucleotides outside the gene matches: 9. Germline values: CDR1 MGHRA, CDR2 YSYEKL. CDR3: CASSQGWTGKIYEQYF. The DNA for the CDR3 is TGCGCCAGCAGCCAAGGCTGGACAGGGAAGATATACGAGCAGTACTTC.

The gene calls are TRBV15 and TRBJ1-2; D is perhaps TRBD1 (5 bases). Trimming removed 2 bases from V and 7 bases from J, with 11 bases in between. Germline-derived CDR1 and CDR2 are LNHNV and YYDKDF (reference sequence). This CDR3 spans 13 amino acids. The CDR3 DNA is TGTGCCACCAGCAGACAGGGAGGGGTTGGCTACACCTTC. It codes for CATSRQGGVGYTF.

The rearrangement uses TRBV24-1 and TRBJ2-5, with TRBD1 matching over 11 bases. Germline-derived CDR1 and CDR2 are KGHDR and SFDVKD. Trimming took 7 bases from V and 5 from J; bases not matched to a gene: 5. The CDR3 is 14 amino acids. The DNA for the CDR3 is TGTGCCACCAGCAGGACAGGGGGCGCGGAGACCCAGTACTTC. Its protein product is CATSRTGGAETQYF.

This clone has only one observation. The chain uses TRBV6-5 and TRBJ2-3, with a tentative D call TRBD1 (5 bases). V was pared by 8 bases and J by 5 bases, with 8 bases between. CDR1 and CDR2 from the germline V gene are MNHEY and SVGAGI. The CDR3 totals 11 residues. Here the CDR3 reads CASQRGDTQYF. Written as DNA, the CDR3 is TGTGCCAGCCAAAGGGGAGATACGCAGTATTTT.

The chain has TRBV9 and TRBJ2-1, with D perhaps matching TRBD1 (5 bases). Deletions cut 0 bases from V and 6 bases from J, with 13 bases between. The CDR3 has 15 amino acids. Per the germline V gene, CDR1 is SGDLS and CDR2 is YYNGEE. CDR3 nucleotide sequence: TGTGCCAGCAGCGTAGGATTGGTAGGGGCCAATGAGCAGTTCTTC. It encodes CASSVGLVGANEQFF. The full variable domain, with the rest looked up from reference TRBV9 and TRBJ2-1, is DSGVTQTPKHLITATGQRVTLRCSPRSGDLSVYWYQQSLDQGLQFLIQYYNGEERAKGNILERFSAQQFPDLHSELNLSSLELGDSALYFCASSVGLVGANEQFFGPGTRLTVL.